The T cell receptor (beta chain) under discussion was sequenced for a study of cytomegalovirus exposure and HLA in healthy donors (TCRdb year 2017). Background on the whole study: An earlier analysis of approximately 550 of the donors reported roughly 270 Gb of sequence data and 120 million or so unique TCR beta sequences from around 200 million T cells. An early release that covered 640 HLA-typed donors contained approximately 300 gigabases of sequencing data and some 87 million unique TCR sequences. Among the roughly 380 genotyped donors, about 83% belonged to the genetic ancestry cluster associated with self-reported Caucasian donors. The study aimed to test whether cataloging public T cell receptors could reveal signatures of past pathogen exposure. The T cell repertoires of 670 or so subjects were profiled by immunosequencing and related to cytomegalovirus serostatus. Besides the first cohort of about 730 subjects, a separate validation cohort made up of roughly 120 different subjects was used. To predict cytomegalovirus infection status, the study brought together high-throughput TCR immunosequencing, statistical association of individual TCRs with disease status, and machine learning. In a later analysis, previously published TCR beta repertoires from fewer than 750 donors were re-analyzed and high-resolution HLA genotyping was added so that TCR occurrence patterns could be studied. The later analysis used no new phenotypic data to find candidate immune exposures, relying instead on TCR beta sequences and their occurrence across donors. An earlier analysis of a few hundred of the donors applied high-throughput TCR beta sequencing to assess whether each TCR beta V gene segment acted as functional or pseudogenic. Alongside the repertoire data, information on donor age, sex, ethnicity and CMV serostatus was compiled. In a later genetic analysis, genome-wide SNP genotypes for about three fifths of the 666 donors were used, and that subset was treated as a discovery cohort. Every repertoire in the discovery cohort had been generated on one and the same sequencing platform. Both class I and class II loci were covered by HLA typing, at four-digit resolution. The number of donors typed differed by locus, with roughly 629-640 for A, B, C, DRB1 and DQB1, approximately 500 for DQA1, 600 to 610 for DPA1, and some 440 for DPB1. Because of strong linkage in the cohort, roughly five DR-DQ haplotypes were treated as single units for association and clustering. Among about 400 genotyped donors of the cohort, an average of around 250,000 unique TCR beta nucleotide sequences was sequenced per donor, of which 15% to 20% were non-productive.

Here is what the overall study found, with its caveats: Strong co-occurrence of HLA alleles, especially DR and DQ, made assigning TCR associations to individual alleles difficult. The study gave a list of some 150 TCR beta chains associated with cytomegalovirus. The sequencing pipeline was judged likely to have produced a cluster of highly shared sequence variants as a technical artifact. CMV serostatus was the only immune exposure information available for the cohort. The authors suggested that the approach could potentially be extended to other disease states and immunological phenotypes. Some IMGT-functional V segments, including TRBV6-2 and TRBV6-3, could not be distinguished by the 87-base-pair reads and were therefore excluded. Most TCR sequences were seen in very few donors, while some public TCRs were found in many individuals. The classifier was reported to diagnose cytomegalovirus status with high specificity and sensitivity in both the original cohort and the validation cohort. Compared with the roughly 670-donor mean, donors in an Asian-associated ancestry cluster had fewer N-insertions in productive TCRs, according to a later genetic analysis. Most CMV-associated TCR beta chains appeared to be HLA-restricted in a later analysis, and the HLA associations seemed to be driven largely by CMV exposure. A later analysis reported that several top co-occurrence clusters appeared linked to parvovirus B19, influenza, CMV and Epstein-Barr virus. Linkage disequilibrium might explain the correlated functional status among segregating V segments, but an unknown experimental factor could not be excluded. HLA typing was unavailable for some donors at each locus, so association tests used only the typed subset. Presence/absence analyses assumed roughly uniform sequencing depth across donors, an assumption that may not hold. An earlier analysis of approximately 600 of the donors showed that most TCR beta V segments appeared in productive rearrangements either about 90% or about 30% of the time, which broadly matched IMGT annotations. In a later genetic analysis, a missense DCLRE1C variant was associated with V-gene and J-gene trimming of TCR beta chains, and the association was replicated in an independent cohort. In a later analysis, 15,000 to 20,000 TCR beta sequences were associated with specific HLA alleles at a false discovery rate of 0.05. A later analysis found that TCR association rates varied across HLA loci, with DRB1 alleles showing the most associated TCRs and HLA-C alleles the fewest. In vitro tests confirmed that a few of the cytomegalovirus-associated TCR beta chains recognize cytomegalovirus antigens. A further reported finding was that TCR beta sequences accurately predicted the HLA-A and HLA-B alleles for most subjects in the first cohort. This cohort had only TCR beta chains sequenced, and the lack of alpha or paired-chain data limited which features could be detected. The earlier analysis of nearly 600 of the donors excluded some 15 rarely observed V segments, including chromosome 9 orphons, because counts were too low. Compared with equally common non-associated chains, HLA-associated TCR beta chains in a later analysis were more clonally expanded and had lower generation probabilities.

The CDR3 measures 17 amino acids from cysteine to phenylalanine. CDR3 DNA is the only sequence kept; it has 51 bases, read in frame from the first base. Looking up the germline V gene yields CDR1 SGHTS and CDR2 YDEGEE. Trimming accounts for 0 bases at V and 1 base at J, while the number of junction bases matched to no gene is 9. As to this clone: It lacks a known antigen. Base quality data are lacking; no much larger clone is found one base away.

The cohort was made up of hundreds of healthy bone marrow donors. At the time of sampling, every cohort member was nominally healthy, though immune exposures that went unrecorded were likely present. The donor was CMV seronegative and was included in the group of hundreds of seronegative cohort members. A peripheral blood sample was collected from each donor, and TCR beta sequencing was performed on peripheral blood mononuclear cells. Genomic DNA was extracted from the blood cell samples with the Qiagen DNeasy Blood Extraction Kit. The library was generated by the immunoSEQ multiplex PCR assay. A mixture of 60 forward primers for TCR Vbeta segments and 13 reverse primers for TCR Jbeta segments was used in the multiplex PCR. The CDR3 region of rearranged TCR beta genes was amplified from genomic DNA with a multiplex PCR assay. Amplified TCR beta libraries were sequenced as 87-base-pair reads on the Illumina HiSeq System. Per the authors' processing: In a later analysis, tens of millions of unique TCR beta chains were counted across the approximately 620 repertoires, and around 10 million of these chains were shared by at least two donors. A nearest-neighbor algorithm error-corrected the raw reads and collapsed the reads into unique sequences, merging closely related sequences to remove PCR and sequencing errors. V, D and J gene segments were assigned by aligning CDR3 sequences to IMGT reference sequences. For a sequence to be retained, a match of at least six nucleotides to both a V gene segment and a J gene segment was required. A rearrangement counted as productive if the CDR3 had no stop codons and remained in frame with V and J, and every other rearrangement counted as non-productive. CDR3 was defined by IMGT convention, running from the second conserved V-encoded cysteine to the conserved J-encoded phenylalanine. In an earlier analysis of roughly 610 of the donors, sequences lacking an unambiguous match to a single V gene segment were excluded. An earlier analysis of a few hundred of the donors called V segments functional above 56.7% productive rearrangements and segregating when the between-donor standard deviation exceeded 5%. A statistical classification framework was built for diagnosing cytomegalovirus status from the catalog of TCR beta chain sequences. In a later analysis, V and J genes were assigned by comparing TCR nucleotide sequences against IMGT/GENE-DB human TR gene sequences. The TCRdist pipeline was used in a later analysis to assign CDR3 sequences and most-parsimonious VDJ recombination scenarios. In a later analysis, each TCR beta chain was defined by its CDR3 amino acid sequence together with its V-gene family, and reads without a unique V-gene family were excluded. As a way to deal with suspected cross-contamination and a sequencing artifact, a later analysis dropped 450 to 600 nucleotide sequences that were highly shared and had low generation probability. In a later analysis, a clonal expansion index for each public chain was calculated from normalized within-repertoire ranks of inferred template counts. Generation probabilities in a later analysis came from a VDJ recombination model fitted to out-of-frame rearrangements, and those results were checked against IGoR. Hypergeometric tests were used in a later analysis to score TCR-TCR, TCR-HLA and TCR-CMV co-occurrence, with a repertoire-size bias correction applied to the TCR pairs. A later analysis estimated false discovery rates by permuting HLA or CMV assignments 20 times. A later analysis grouped co-occurring TCRs with DBSCAN, adding TCRdist sequence similarity when clustering within HLA-allele-positive subsets. For co-occurrence clustering, repertoires with fewer than 30,000 or more than 120,000 public chains were excluded, along with four to six repertoires with anomalous nucleotide sharing. The clones in this table, taken by TCRdb from immuneACCESS, are in-frame only. Not every clone is retained; where verified, under half of the shortfall comes from an unresolved V gene, and the cause of the rest is unknown. V and J calls plus clone size are reproduced from that table; the DNA served to infer D and trimming. The table for this sample lists about 200,000 clones; roughly 85% of them were counted only once. The ten largest clones take up 1.5% to 2% of the sample.

What was sequenced was PBMCs. The chain is assembled from TRBV5-8 and TRBJ1-2; TRBD1 matches 7 bases in the middle. The receptor was isolated from a woman younger than 30 in good health and CMV-seronegative. The nucleotide sequence is TGTGCCAGCAGCTTGGCCGAGGGGGCCTCCTTTAACTATGGCTACACCTTC. This encodes CASSLAEGASFNYGYTF.